This TCR beta chain is drawn from a study of T cell responses to AZD1222 COVID-19 vaccine. Study-level points and caveats: After the peak T cell response, and only then, were repertoires sampled. Dominant at 160-218 and 743-854, vaccine-associated CD4 TCRs also spanned spike.

Points on this clone: The antigen is unknown.

V shed 5 bases, J shed 1 base, and the junction held 1 base outside the gene matches. This CDR3 contains 13 residues. Germline V gene sequence: CDR1 SGHDT, CDR2 YYEEEE. TCRdb's copy holds only in-frame clones and misses some; the assay was immunoSEQ multiplex PCR. The sample includes fewer than 150,000 clones, roughly 82% seen only once; the top ten take 4.1%. This receptor was obtained from an adult in good health. Sample: peripheral blood, taken on day 0 of AZD1222 vaccination. The gene calls are TRBV5-6 and TRBJ1-1; TRBD1 matches at 8 bases. This CDR3 is CASRTGENTEAFF. The CDR3 bases are TGTGCCAGCAGGACAGGGGAGAACACTGAAGCTTTCTTT.